The clone carrying this T cell receptor (beta chain) was counted between two and nine times. Its specificity is unknown. The CDR3 spans 14 residues. The germline gives CDR1 MDHEN, CDR2 SYDVKM. Trimming left V 5 bases short and J 5 bases short, with 15 bases between. This sample is drawn from a study of T-cell reconstitution after alpha-beta-depleted transplantation in children. General study points: At the one-year point after transplant, T-cell counts and TCRbeta diversity were found to come mostly from T cells that had been newly produced. Surviving recipient cells, namely T cells and thymic progenitors, were the source of high day-60 TCRbeta diversity in some patients. In patients about two months after transplant, alpha-beta T cells reportedly arose from several hundred expanded graft clones.

During its preparation, the TCRbeta library received unique molecular identifiers. From the PCR reads, TCRdb called clonotypes with MiXCR, one entry per CDR3 protein. The sample yields 250,000 to 400,000 distinct CDR3 sequences, approximately 20% seen once. The rearrangement links TRBV28 to TRBJ1-2, with D possibly matching TRBD1 (6 bases). The specimen comprised PBMCs, mostly from graft donor cells, sampled 180 days after TCRalphabeta/CD19-depleted stem cell transplant. The clonotype was recovered from a male patient aged 10 to 17 who had a stem cell transplant for acute lymphoblastic leukemia, so the T cells may come from the graft donor. CDR3 bases: TGTGCCAGCAGTCCCGGACAGAGTTTGTATGGCTACACCTTC. This translates into CASSPGQSLYGYTF.